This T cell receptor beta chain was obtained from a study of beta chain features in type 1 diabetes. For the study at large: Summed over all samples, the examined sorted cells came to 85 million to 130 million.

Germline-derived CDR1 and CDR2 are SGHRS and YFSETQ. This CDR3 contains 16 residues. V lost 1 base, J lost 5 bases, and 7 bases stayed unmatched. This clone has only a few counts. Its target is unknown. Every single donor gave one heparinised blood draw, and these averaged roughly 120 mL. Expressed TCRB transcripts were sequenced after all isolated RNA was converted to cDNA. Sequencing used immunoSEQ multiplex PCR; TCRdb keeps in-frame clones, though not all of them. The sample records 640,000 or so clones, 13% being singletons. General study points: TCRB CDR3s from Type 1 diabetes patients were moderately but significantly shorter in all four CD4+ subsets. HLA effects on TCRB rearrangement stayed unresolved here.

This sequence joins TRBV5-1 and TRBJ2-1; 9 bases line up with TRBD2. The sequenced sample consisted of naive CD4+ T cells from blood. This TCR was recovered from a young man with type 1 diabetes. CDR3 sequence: CASSLLRSSGNNEQFF. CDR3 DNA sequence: TGCGCCAGCAGCTTGCTACGGTCTAGCGGGAACAATGAGCAGTTCTTC.